Below, 15 T cell receptor beta chains from the same sample are listed, as sequenced in a study of spatial heterogeneity in lung cancer (dated by TCRdb to the late 2010s). The time point label, as the study defines it: sample taken at primary tumor resection. Antigens for these TCRs are unknown. The method was 5' RACE. Sequencer: NextSeq 500. TCRdb cleaned the public reads at Q25 with fastp, built clones with MiXCR and kept in-frame beta chains. One record per CDR3 amino acid sequence lists the most common genes and DNA. In all, the sample holds 7,000 to 9,500 distinct CDR3 sequences, and about 8.8% of those were seen once. The ten largest account for 24% of the sample. Broad study findings and their caveats: The tumor nonsynonymous mutation count correlated with the number of expanded alpha and beta TCRs within the tumor.

Sequencing used lung tumor tissue, obtained at surgery. The receptors stem from a male donor with early-stage non-small cell lung cancer.

At least ten counts were recorded for this clonotype. The rearrangement uses TRBV20-1 and TRBJ2-7, with 10 bases that match TRBD2. The CDR3 runs to 16 residues. Germline CDR1 is DFQATT and CDR2 is SNEGSKA (reference sequence). J lost 5 bases, V lost 0 bases, and 10 bases had no gene match. The CDR3 is CSARDRAGGLFNEQYF. The CDR3 bases are TGCAGTGCTAGAGATAGAGCGGGAGGGCTTTTCAACGAGCAGTACTTC.

This clonotype occurred many times. The rearrangement joins TRBV20-1 to TRBJ2-1; 15 bases map to TRBD2. Germline-derived CDR1 and CDR2 are DFQATT and SNEGSKA (reference sequence). The CDR3 covers 15 residues. Trimming removed 1 base from V and 9 bases from J; junction bases left unmatched: 4. Here the CDR3 reads CSARVRGLAGGEQFF. The CDR3 coding sequence is TGCAGTGCTAGAGTGAGGGGACTAGCGGGAGGTGAGCAGTTCTTC.

This clonotype was detected many times. The chain is built from TRBV7-8 and TRBJ2-5; TRBD2 is a possible D gene (6 bases). Germline values: CDR1 SGHVS, CDR2 FQNEAQ. V shed 5 bases and J shed 2 bases, with 9 bases lying between them. The CDR3 is 13 amino acids. CDR3 residues: CASSRSGQETQYF. For the CDR3, the DNA is TGTGCCAGCAGCAGAAGCGGGCAAGAGACCCAGTACTTC.

This clonotype showed up many times. The rearrangement joins TRBV10-3 to TRBJ2-5; no reliable D call. The V gene's germline CDR1 is ENHRY and CDR2 SYGVKD. The CDR3 is 14 residues long. The V end lost 2 bases, the J end lost 0 bases, and 7 bases lay between the germline ends. CDR3 DNA sequence: TGTGCCATCAGTGAGCAGGCGAACCAAGAGACCCAGTACTTC. It codes for CAISEQANQETQYF.

This clonotype was recorded many times. V is TRBV6-5 and J is TRBJ1-1; D call uncertain. The V and J ends lost 6 bases and 2 bases respectively, with 13 bases between them. The CDR3 is 14 amino acids. Germline CDR1 reads MNHEY; CDR2 reads SVGAGI. The CDR3 here is CASRSVEANTEAFF. The CDR3 nucleotides are TGTGCCAGCAGGTCGGTGGAAGCAAACACTGAAGCTTTCTTT.

The sample holds a few counts of this clonotype. The chain has TRBV5-1 and TRBJ2-3, with 7 bases lining up with TRBD1. Germline V gives CDR1 SGHRS, CDR2 YFSETQ. The CDR3 has 17 amino acids. V gave up 0 bases and J gave up 2 bases; unmatched junction bases: 9. As DNA, the CDR3 is TGCGCCAGCAGCTTGGAGGGGGCCTCGGATTACACAGATACGCAGTATTTT. Its protein product is CASSLEGASDYTDTQYF.

The chain combines TRBV7-7 with TRBJ2-5, with D perhaps given as TRBD1 or TRBD2 (5 bases each). The CDR3 has 16 residues. Germline CDR1 and CDR2: SSHAT and FNYEAQ (reference sequence). Trimming shortened V by 1 base and J by 2 bases, and 14 bases separated the two germline ends. This CDR3 reads CASSLGGARLQETQYF. CDR3 DNA: TGTGCCAGCAGCTTAGGAGGGGCTAGATTACAAGAGACCCAGTACTTC.

The chain couples TRBV7-3 to TRBJ1-1; D gene ambiguous. This CDR3 comprises 13 residues. V lost 4 bases to trimming and J lost 4 bases, with 10 bases between them. Germline values: CDR1 SGHTA, CDR2 FQGTGA. The DNA for the CDR3 is TGTGCCAGCAGCTCTCGACGTGGCACTGAAGCTTTCTTT. Translation: CASSSRRGTEAFF.

This clonotype is deemed medium-sized. J is TRBJ2-3 and V is TRBV13; D might be TRBD2 (5 bases). Germline values: CDR1 PRHDT, CDR2 FYEKMQ (reference sequence). V gave up 6 bases and J gave up 2 bases, with 12 bases separating them. The CDR3 spans 14 residues. The CDR3 region has the DNA TGTGCCAGCAGTTACCCGGGGTCCACAGATACGCAGTATTTT. Encoded protein: CASSYPGSTDTQYF.

Only a few counts were recorded for this clonotype. The rearrangement joins TRBV7-9 to TRBJ2-3; D may match TRBD1 or TRBD2 (6 bases each). The V gene lost 3 bases and the J gene lost 5 bases, with 15 bases spanning the gap. CDR3 length: 15 amino acids. Germline V gene lookup returns CDR1 SEHNR and CDR2 FQNEAQ (reference sequence). CDR3 coding DNA: TGTGCCAGCAGCTTCTACGGGGGCCCGGGAGATACGCAGTATTTT. Its translation: CASSFYGGPGDTQYF.

In its sample, this clonotype was seen many times. This chain uses TRBV20-1 with TRBJ2-7, with D uncertain. The CDR3 covers 14 residues. Germline V gives CDR1 DFQATT, CDR2 SNEGSKA (reference sequence). The ends were cut back, 6 bases at V and 3 bases at J, with 18 bases in the middle. CDR3: CSAPRALRYYEQYF. CDR3 bases: TGCAGTGCCCCACGGGCGTTACGATACTACGAGCAGTACTTC.

This clonotype occurred many times. The chain has TRBV7-6 and TRBJ2-7; possibly TRBD1 or TRBD2 for D (5 bases each). V was trimmed by 6 bases and J by 3 bases, leaving 18 bases between them. Germline assignment: CDR1 SGHVS and CDR2 FNYEAQ. There are 15 residues in the CDR3. DNA for the CDR3: TGTGCCAGCAGTCAGAGTCCCTATGGGGGCTACGAGCAGTACTTC. Encoded protein: CASSQSPYGGYEQYF.

This clonotype was detected ten times or more. V gene TRBV5-1 combines with J gene TRBJ1-4, with D possibly TRBD1 on 5 matching bases. This CDR3 contains 14 residues. Germline CDR1 reads SGHRS; CDR2 reads YFSETQ. With 1 base removed from V and 3 bases from J, the gap between germline ends came to 7 bases. The DNA of the CDR3 is TGCGCCAGCAGCTTGATGGGGGCTAATGAAAAACTGTTTTTT. Encoded protein: CASSLMGANEKLFF.

The chain employs TRBV7-9 and TRBJ2-6, with D hard to call. CDR3 length equals 14 residues. V lost 4 bases to trimming and J lost 4 bases, with 8 bases between them. Looked up from germline, CDR1 is SEHNR and CDR2 is FQNEAQ (reference sequence). The CDR3 protein is CASSSLPGANVLTF. The CDR3 DNA sequence: TGTGCCAGCAGCTCACTACCGGGGGCCAACGTCCTGACTTTC.

In its sample, this clonotype was seen many times. The CDR3 region is CASSFFSRIQETQYF. Written as DNA, the CDR3 is TGTGCCAGCAGCTTCTTTTCCAGGATCCAAGAGACCCAGTACTTC. This rearrangement joins TRBV5-4 to TRBJ2-5; D remains ambiguous. Deletions cut 2 bases from V and 1 base from J, with 12 bases between. Germline assignment: CDR1 SGHNT and CDR2 YYREEE (reference sequence). This CDR3 is built from 15 residues.